The sequence of this T cell receptor (beta chain) was determined in a study of T cells expressing NK-cell markers. Study results and caveats: HCMV specificity was not established for the expanded NKG2C+ T cell clones.

Synthesis of TCR beta cDNA relied on 5'RACE template switching carrying UMIs. TCRdb re-called the 5' RACE reads, yielding one record per CDR3 amino acid sequence without DNA. The table for this sample gives roughly 390,000 distinct CDR3 sequences. Turning to this clonotype: The antigen is not known.

The germline gives CDR1 LGHDT, CDR2 YNNKEL (reference sequence). This CDR3 is 15 amino acids long. Input material: blood T cells: a sorted CD56 or NKG2C T cell subset, CD4+ or CD8+ T cells, or bulk PBMC T cells (not recorded which). V gene TRBV3-1 combines with J gene TRBJ2-7; TCRdb's D call, TRBD1, is unchecked because there is no DNA. This sequence originates from a man aged 18 to 69 in good health. The CDR3 reads CASSQGIGRGREQYF.